Each of the 10 T cell receptor beta chains below was sequenced from the same sample in a study of blood T cell repertoires in COVID-19. The method was immunoSEQ multiplex PCR; TCRdb's version includes in-frame clones alone and lacks a portion of them. The data contain nearly 300,000 clones, roughly 89% of them singletons. The sample was PBMCs or T cells enriched from blood (not recorded which). The receptors were gathered from a woman in her forties or fifties who had been exposed to COVID-19.

The chain links TRBV5-1 to TRBJ1-3; D remains unclear. The V and J ends lost 0 bases and 5 bases respectively, with 3 bases between them. CDR3 size: 12 residues. Germline CDR1 SGHRS, CDR2 YFSETQ. DNA for the CDR3: TGCGCCAGCAGCTTGGATAGAAACACCATATATTTT. It translates to CASSLDRNTIYF.

The rearrangement links TRBV2 to TRBJ2-1, with 8 bases identical to TRBD1. CDR1 and CDR2 from the germline V gene are SNHLY and FYNNEI. The CDR3 is 14 amino acids. The V segment lost 6 bases and the J segment 5 bases; nucleotides outside the gene matches: 6. Here the CDR3 DNA reads TGTGCCAGCAGGGGGGACAGGAGCCACAATGAGCAGTTCTTC. Amino acids: CASRGDRSHNEQFF.

The chain carries TRBV5-1 and TRBJ2-5; 7 nucleotides match TRBD2. This CDR3 is built from 15 residues. J gave up 2 bases and V 3 bases, and 7 bases lay outside the gene matches. Germline assignment: CDR1 SGHRS and CDR2 YFSETQ. CDR3 nucleotides: TGCGCCAGCAGCTCTACCGGGGGGACTCAAGAGACCCAGTACTTC. It yields the protein CASSSTGGTQETQYF. The whole variable domain, filled in from reference TRBV5-1 and TRBJ2-5, reads KAGVTQTPRYLIKTRGQQVTLSCSPISGHRSVSWYQQTPGQGLQFLFEYFSETQRNKGNFPGRFSGRQFSNSRSEMNVSTLELGDSALYLCASSSTGGTQETQYFGPGTRLLVL.

CDR3 bases: TGTGCCAGCAACCGGGACCAGGGGGCCTACGAGCAGTACTTC. Translating it yields CASNRDQGAYEQYF. The chain is built from TRBV28 and TRBJ2-7, with 7 bases matching TRBD1. Germline CDR1 MDHEN, CDR2 SYDVKM. This CDR3 spans 14 amino acids. V lost 7 bases and J lost 2; bases outside the gene matches: 8.

The chain joins TRBV18 to TRBJ2-7; TRBD2 might be the D (6 bases). Germline CDR1 KGHSH, CDR2 LQKENI. V was shortened by 4 bases and J by 4 bases, with 14 bases between the two germline ends. The CDR3 contains 14 residues. The CDR3 region is CASSRDTGDYEQYF. In DNA form, the CDR3 reads TGTGCCAGCTCACGGGATACGGGGGATTACGAGCAGTACTTC.

The chain recombines TRBV7-6 with TRBJ2-7, with a tentative D call TRBD1 (6 bases). V lost 1 base to trimming and J lost 0 bases, with 7 bases between them. CDR1 is SGHVS, CDR2 FNYEAQ, per germline. The CDR3 is 14 residues long. CDR3 region: CASSLGTDSYEQYF. The CDR3 nucleotides are TGTGCCAGCAGCTTAGGGACAGACTCCTACGAGCAGTACTTC.

This chain links TRBV6-5 with TRBJ1-6; 8 positions agree with TRBD1. Per germline, CDR1 MNHEY and CDR2 SVGAGI. The J segment lost 6 bases and the V segment lost 7 bases, leaving 5 bases of the junction unmatched. This CDR3 region has 14 residues. The CDR3 coding sequence is TGTGCCAGCACCAGGGACAGGCCTAATTCACCCCTCCACTTT. The encoded protein is CASTRDRPNSPLHF.

V is TRBV14 and J is TRBJ1-2; D uncertain. The CDR3 spans 13 residues. From germline, CDR1 is SGHDN and CDR2 FVKESK. V shed 5 bases and J shed 2 bases, with 9 bases lying between them. In DNA, the CDR3 is TGTGCCAGCAGCTCTACTGCGAACTATGGCTACACCTTC. This sequence encodes CASSSTANYGYTF.

The chain uses TRBV7-2 and TRBJ1-2; 7 bases fit TRBD1. Germline CDR1 is SGHTA and CDR2 is FQGNSA. This CDR3 has 12 residues. V was clipped by 4 bases and J by 5 bases; unmatched bases: 1. As DNA, the CDR3 is TGTGCCAGCAGCTCAGGGGGTTATGGCTACACCTTC. This sequence encodes CASSSGGYGYTF. Full variable domain (rest looked up from reference TRBV7-2 and TRBJ1-2): GAGVSQSPSNKVTEKGKDVELRCDPISGHTALYWYRQSLGQGLEFLIYFQGNSAPDKSGLPSDRFSAERTGGSVSTLTIQRTQQEDSAVYLCASSSGGYGYTFGSGTRLTVV.

The CDR3 sequence: CASSFSPGTISYNEQFF. The DNA for the CDR3 is TGTGCCAGCAGCTTCTCACCAGGGACTATCTCCTACAATGAGCAGTTCTTC. The chain joins TRBV7-9 to TRBJ2-1, with 7 bases identical to TRBD2. Germline CDR1 reads SEHNR; CDR2 reads FQNEAQ (reference sequence). J gave up 0 bases and V 3 bases, and 8 bases lay outside the gene matches. The CDR3 extends over 17 amino acids.